A selection of T cell receptor beta chains follows, all from one sample in a study of blood T cell repertoires in COVID-19. The method was immunoSEQ multiplex PCR; TCRdb's version includes in-frame clones alone and lacks a portion of them. The table shows hundreds of thousands of clones, with 70% to 90% occurring only once. What was sequenced was peripheral blood. The receptors were gathered from a man aged 18 to 29 with active or convalescent COVID-19. Each CDR3 is given with its conserved first and last residue. The D gene is left open where the match is weak. Size values are once, few and many counts, or a class for expanded clones, and some rows have none.

j_gene: TRBJ1-2; v_gene: TRBV28; d_gene: NA; abundance: NA; CDR3aa: CASRGGLYGYTF; CDR3nt: TGTGCCAGCAGGGGGGGTTTGTATGGCTACACCTTC
j_gene: TRBJ2-5; v_gene: TRBV4-2; d_gene: TRBD1; abundance: NA; CDR3aa: CASSQEAAGTGYQETQYF; CDR3nt: TGTGCCAGCAGCCAAGAAGCCGCCGGGACAGGCTATCAAGAGACCCAGTACTTC
j_gene: TRBJ1-5; v_gene: TRBV9; d_gene: NA; abundance: NA; CDR3aa: CASSGGGAGNQPQHF; CDR3nt: TGTGCCAGCAGCGGAGGGGGGGCTGGCAATCAGCCCCAGCATTTT
j_gene: TRBJ1-5; v_gene: TRBV7-9; d_gene: NA; abundance: NA; CDR3aa: CASSLALGESQPQHF; CDR3nt: TGTGCCAGCAGCTTAGCGTTAGGGGAAAGTCAGCCCCAGCATTTT
j_gene: TRBJ2-2; v_gene: TRBV2; d_gene: TRBD1; abundance: NA; CDR3aa: CARSRDRNTGELFF; CDR3nt: TGTGCCAGGTCCCGGGACAGAAACACCGGGGAGCTGTTTTTT
j_gene: TRBJ2-7; v_gene: TRBV12-3/TRBV12-4; d_gene: NA; abundance: few; CDR3aa: CASSFGGEQYF; CDR3nt: TGTGCCAGCAGTTTCGGCGGCGAGCAGTACTTC
j_gene: TRBJ1-2; v_gene: TRBV19; d_gene: TRBD1; abundance: few; CDR3aa: CASSPGQGYGYTF; CDR3nt: TGTGCCAGTAGCCCGGGACAGGGATACGGCTACACCTTC
j_gene: TRBJ2-1; v_gene: TRBV10-3; d_gene: NA; abundance: once; CDR3aa: CAISEYSNEQFF; CDR3nt: TGTGCCATCAGTGAGTATAGCAATGAGCAGTTCTTC
j_gene: TRBJ1-1; v_gene: TRBV19; d_gene: NA; abundance: NA; CDR3aa: CASSIGQQNTEAFF; CDR3nt: TGTGCCAGTAGTATAGGACAGCAGAACACTGAAGCTTTCTTT
j_gene: TRBJ1-5; v_gene: TRBV6-2/TRBV6-3; d_gene: TRBD1; abundance: NA; CDR3aa: CASSYPGGKQPQHF; CDR3nt: TGTGCCAGCAGTTACCCAGGGGGGAAACAGCCCCAGCATTTT
j_gene: TRBJ2-5; v_gene: TRBV27; d_gene: NA; abundance: NA; CDR3aa: CASSLWAGGETQYF; CDR3nt: TGTGCCAGCAGTTTATGGGCAGGTGGAGAGACCCAGTACTTC
j_gene: TRBJ1-3; v_gene: TRBV11-2; d_gene: TRBD1; abundance: NA; CDR3aa: CASSSDRSGNTIYF; CDR3nt: TGTGCCAGCAGCTCGGACAGGTCTGGAAACACCATATATTTT
j_gene: TRBJ2-3; v_gene: TRBV5-1; d_gene: TRBD2; abundance: NA; CDR3aa: CASSPGLAGATDTQYF; CDR3nt: TGCGCCAGCAGCCCCGGACTAGCGGGGGCCACAGATACGCAGTATTTT
j_gene: TRBJ1-2; v_gene: TRBV30; d_gene: NA; abundance: few; CDR3aa: CAWEVVGGNGYTF; CDR3nt: TGTGCCTGGGAGGTTGTAGGAGGCAATGGCTACACCTTC
j_gene: TRBJ1-4; v_gene: TRBV2; d_gene: TRBD1; abundance: NA; CDR3aa: CASYRGEKLFF; CDR3nt: TGTGCCAGCTACAGGGGCGAAAAACTGTTTTTT
j_gene: TRBJ2-7; v_gene: TRBV11-2; d_gene: NA; abundance: NA; CDR3aa: CASSFSSSEQYF; CDR3nt: TGTGCCAGCAGCTTTTCATCATCCGAGCAGTACTTC
j_gene: TRBJ2-7; v_gene: TRBV9; d_gene: NA; abundance: NA; CDR3aa: CASSVGDDRFPYEQYF; CDR3nt: TGTGCCAGCAGCGTGGGTGACGACAGATTTCCCTACGAGCAGTACTTC